This TCR beta chain was sequenced during a study of shared clonotypes between healthy human individuals. Germline V CDR1 and CDR2: KGHSH, LQKENI. The CDR3 has 14 amino acids. V lost 3 bases and J lost 2, with 11 bases in between. In the authors' workflow: ImmunoSEQ output lacked quality scores and full-length reads, limiting matched filtering. Profiling relied on immunoSEQ multiplex PCR, and the TCRdb table lists in-frame clones only, not all of them. That table furnishes V, J and clone size, whereas the DNA furnished D and trimming. There are about 1.4 million clones in the sample; roughly 96% occur only once, and approximately 1.2% lies in the top ten.

The sequence was collected from a man aged 25 to 40 in good health. Sequences were obtained from naive CD4+ T cells sorted from blood. Described subset: CD45RA+ positively selected. V is TRBV18 and J is TRBJ2-7; D is perhaps TRBD1 (6 bases). The CDR3 loop is CASSPRQDPYEQYF. The DNA for the CDR3 is TGTGCCAGCTCACCCCGACAGGACCCCTACGAGCAGTACTTC.